This passage covers 3 T cell receptor beta chains from one sample sequenced in a study of shared clonotypes between healthy human individuals (dated by TCRdb to 2018 to 2021). CD8 naive samples were CD45RO-negative cells positively selected for CCR7, giving a CD45RA+CCR7+ population that excluded TemRA cells. The library was made by the immunoSEQ multiplex PCR assay. The table was pulled from immuneACCESS by TCRdb, which kept in-frame rearrangements only. Such tables lose some clones; where checked, under half of the loss comes from unresolved V genes, and the rest has no known cause. The sample table shows a few million clones, and roughly 95% are seen once. The ten largest account for over 1.5% of the sample. The sample comprised naive CD8+ T cells from PBMCs. The sample's cell subset or site label, decoded: CD45RA+CCR7+. The receptor set was obtained from a man between 18 and 29 years old in good health. Some clones in this sample may be carry-over from other donors' samples.

The chain is built from TRBV9 and TRBJ1-6; TRBD1 might be the D (6 bases). Deletions cut 0 bases from V and 10 bases from J, with 14 bases between. CDR1 and CDR2 from the germline V gene are SGDLS and YYNGEE. This CDR3 has 15 residues. In nucleotides, the CDR3 is TGTGCCAGCAGCGTAGCAAGGGAAGGGGGATCACCCCTCCACTTT. Its protein is CASSVAREGGSPLHF.

The V and J genes are TRBV11-2 and TRBJ2-7, with D tentatively TRBD2 (5 bases). The CDR3 runs to 15 residues. The germline gives CDR1 SGHAT, CDR2 FQNNGV. Between the trimmed V and J ends, which lost 1 base and 4 bases, there was a span of 14 bases. The CDR3, as DNA: TGTGCCAGCAGCTTAGCCCTTAGCGTAGCTTACGAGCAGTACTTC. It is translated as CASSLALSVAYEQYF.

This clone showed up just once. The rearrangement links TRBV29-1 to TRBJ1-2, with D unclear. Germline V lookup: CDR1 SQVTM, CDR2 ANQGSEA. This CDR3 has 15 residues. V was pared by 0 bases and J by 8 bases, with 19 bases between. DNA for the CDR3: TGCAGCGTTGAAGATGGAGGCTTCTCTGGAGGGGGCTACACCTTC. Amino acids: CSVEDGGFSGGGYTF.